This is a list of T cell receptor beta chains from one sample in a study of control samples from healthy donors and cancer patients. Here immunoSEQ multiplex PCR was the method, and the copy in TCRdb shows in-frame clones only, minus some. There are 150,000 to 200,000 clones in the sample; more than 80% occur only once, and roughly 1.5% lies in the top ten. Material for sequencing was blood. The receptors here all came from a man aged 30 to 39 in good health. Each CDR3 is given with its conserved first and last residue. The order of the fields is J gene, V gene, CDR3 protein.

J: TRBJ2-6; V: TRBV28; CDR3: CASSLPEIGGANVLTF
J: TRBJ2-3; V: TRBV10-3; CDR3: CAISEGDTQYF
J: TRBJ2-7; V: TRBV29-1; CDR3: CSVGTGISYEQYF
J: TRBJ1-6; V: TRBV28; CDR3: CASSTAGGGNSPLHF
J: TRBJ1-6; V: TRBV5-1; CDR3: CASSLDGTGYNSPLHF
J: TRBJ2-3; V: TRBV4-2; CDR3: CASSQDWGSGGFEDTQYF
J: TRBJ2-5; V: TRBV6-5; CDR3: CASTGLAQETQYF
J: TRBJ2-1; V: TRBV28; CDR3: CASSGWDQEGANEQFF
J: TRBJ2-7; V: TRBV25-1; CDR3: CASSEIRGQGDEQYF
J: TRBJ1-1; V: TRBV6-2/TRBV6-3; CDR3: CASSLPHRAEAFF
J: TRBJ2-4; V: TRBV29-1; CDR3: CSVEDHQYIQYF
J: TRBJ1-1; V: TRBV12-3/TRBV12-4; CDR3: CASSWAGNTEAFF
J: TRBJ1-5; V: TRBV6-5; CDR3: CASSYSIASHQPQHF
J: TRBJ1-5; V: TRBV29-1; CDR3: CSVADKYSNQPQHF
J: TRBJ2-3; V: TRBV25-1; CDR3: CASSPMWAAGPDTQYF
J: TRBJ2-1; V: TRBV4-2; CDR3: CASSQGFPAGVYNEQFF
J: TRBJ1-2; V: TRBV9; CDR3: CASSVEVQPGYGYTF
J: TRBJ1-2; V: TRBV9; CDR3: CASSVDPEHTGSDVF
J: TRBJ1-1; V: TRBV27; CDR3: CASSLDSYTEAFF
J: TRBJ2-7; V: TRBV12-3/TRBV12-4; CDR3: CASSWGPVYEQYF